This is a list of T cell receptor beta chains from one sample in a study of cytomegalovirus exposure and HLA in healthy donors. Data came from immunoSEQ multiplex PCR; TCRdb stores just in-frame clones and leaves some out. The table lists about 98,000 clones, roughly 87% of them singletons, with roughly 3.8% in the top ten. Input material: PBMCs. The origin of the receptors is a woman between 25 and 40 years old in good health and CMV-seronegative. The CDR3 runs from the conserved cysteine through the conserved F or W. A D gene is named only where the DNA matches it firmly. Part of the rows lack a size; the others show once, few, many or a class for expanded clones.

V gene: TRBV4-2; J gene: TRBJ2-7; clone size: NA; D gene: NA; CDR3 protein: CASSQDRRRLYEQYF; CDR3 DNA: TGTGCCAGCAGCCAAGATCGTCGCAGGCTTTACGAGCAGTACTTC
V gene: TRBV11-1; J gene: TRBJ2-3; clone size: NA; D gene: TRBD2; CDR3 protein: CASSLNRAGDLF; CDR3 DNA: TGTGCCAGCAGCTTAAATCGAGCGGGGGACCTATTT
V gene: TRBV19; J gene: TRBJ1-2; clone size: NA; D gene: NA; CDR3 protein: CASSDGGLGAYGYTF; CDR3 DNA: TGTGCCAGTAGTGACGGGGGGTTGGGCGCCTATGGCTACACCTTC
V gene: TRBV7-6; J gene: TRBJ2-3; clone size: once; D gene: TRBD2; CDR3 protein: CASSQGLAGFTDTQYF; CDR3 DNA: TGTGCCAGCAGCCAGGGACTAGCGGGGTTCACAGATACGCAGTATTTT
V gene: TRBV19; J gene: TRBJ1-1; clone size: NA; D gene: TRBD1; CDR3 protein: CASRQGRAFF; CDR3 DNA: TGTGCCAGTCGACAGGGTCGGGCTTTCTTT
V gene: TRBV5-1; J gene: TRBJ2-3; clone size: NA; D gene: NA; CDR3 protein: CASLQSVSTDTQYF; CDR3 DNA: TGCGCCAGCCTCCAGTCAGTTAGCACAGATACGCAGTATTTT
V gene: TRBV7-9; J gene: TRBJ1-2; clone size: few; D gene: TRBD1; CDR3 protein: CASSLVAGGKNIYGYTF; CDR3 DNA: TGTGCCAGCAGCTTAGTAGCAGGGGGCAAGAATATCTATGGCTACACCTTC
V gene: TRBV29-1; J gene: TRBJ2-1; clone size: NA; D gene: NA; CDR3 protein: CSVEAWWVASASYNEQFF; CDR3 DNA: TGCAGCGTTGAAGCATGGTGGGTAGCGTCGGCTTCCTACAATGAGCAGTTCTTC
V gene: TRBV5-1; J gene: TRBJ2-2; clone size: NA; D gene: NA; CDR3 protein: CASSLKPQGTGELFF; CDR3 DNA: TGCGCCAGCAGCTTAAAACCCCAGGGGACCGGGGAGCTGTTTTTT
V gene: TRBV4-3; J gene: TRBJ2-7; clone size: NA; D gene: NA; CDR3 protein: CASSLSLIDSYEQYF; CDR3 DNA: TGCGCCAGCAGCCTGAGTTTAATCGACAGCTACGAGCAGTACTTC
V gene: TRBV9; J gene: TRBJ2-1; clone size: NA; D gene: NA; CDR3 protein: CASGSIRSSYNEQFF; CDR3 DNA: TGTGCCAGCGGTTCAATCCGGAGCTCCTACAATGAGCAGTTCTTC
V gene: TRBV29-1; J gene: TRBJ2-5; clone size: NA; D gene: NA; CDR3 protein: CSTTRQDSQETQYF; CDR3 DNA: TGCAGCACCACACGGCAGGACAGCCAAGAGACCCAGTACTTC
V gene: TRBV18; J gene: TRBJ2-5; clone size: NA; D gene: NA; CDR3 protein: CASSPPTGSETQYF; CDR3 DNA: TGTGCCAGCTCACCACCGACAGGATCAGAGACCCAGTACTTC
V gene: TRBV6-1; J gene: TRBJ2-7; clone size: NA; D gene: NA; CDR3 protein: CASSMDLPGEQYF; CDR3 DNA: TGTGCCAGCAGTATGGACTTACCTGGCGAGCAGTACTTC
V gene: TRBV29-1; J gene: TRBJ1-2; clone size: NA; D gene: NA; CDR3 protein: CSVQQGGGYTF; CDR3 DNA: TGCAGCGTCCAACAGGGCGGAGGCTACACCTTC
V gene: TRBV5-1; J gene: TRBJ1-5; clone size: NA; D gene: NA; CDR3 protein: CASSSSMGTLSCNQPQHF; CDR3 DNA: TGCGCCAGCAGCTCCTCGATGGGGACACTCTCCTGCAATCAGCCCCAGCATTTT
V gene: TRBV29-1; J gene: TRBJ1-1; clone size: NA; D gene: NA; CDR3 protein: CSVLTGITEAFF; CDR3 DNA: TGCAGCGTTCTTACGGGGATCACTGAAGCTTTCTTT
V gene: TRBV30; J gene: TRBJ2-7; clone size: NA; D gene: TRBD2; CDR3 protein: CAWSVPGREGYEQYF; CDR3 DNA: TGTGCCTGGAGTGTACCCGGCAGGGAGGGCTACGAGCAGTACTTC
V gene: TRBV5-1; J gene: TRBJ2-1; clone size: NA; D gene: TRBD1; CDR3 protein: CASSPGQGAYNEQFF; CDR3 DNA: TGCGCCAGCAGTCCTGGACAGGGGGCCTACAATGAGCAGTTCTTC
V gene: TRBV11-1; J gene: TRBJ2-7; clone size: NA; D gene: TRBD2; CDR3 protein: CASSLLREGEQYF; CDR3 DNA: TGTGCCAGCAGCTTATTGCGGGAGGGCGAGCAGTACTTC
V gene: TRBV19; J gene: TRBJ1-5; clone size: NA; D gene: TRBD1; CDR3 protein: CASKAGTDYQPQHF; CDR3 DNA: TGTGCCAGTAAGGCCGGGACAGATTATCAGCCCCAGCATTTT
V gene: TRBV4-1; J gene: TRBJ2-7; clone size: NA; D gene: NA; CDR3 protein: CASSQSPLIYEQYF; CDR3 DNA: TGCGCCAGCAGCCAATCCCCCCTAATCTACGAGCAGTACTTC
V gene: TRBV11-2; J gene: TRBJ2-2; clone size: NA; D gene: NA; CDR3 protein: CASSLEGAANTGELFF; CDR3 DNA: TGTGCCAGCAGCTTAGAGGGAGCGGCGAACACCGGGGAGCTGTTTTTT
V gene: TRBV5-1; J gene: TRBJ1-3; clone size: NA; D gene: TRBD1; CDR3 protein: CASSPTGAQGNTIYF; CDR3 DNA: TGCGCCAGCAGCCCGACAGGGGCGCAAGGAAACACCATATATTTT
V gene: TRBV7-6; J gene: TRBJ2-2; clone size: NA; D gene: NA; CDR3 protein: CASSLARLNTGELFF; CDR3 DNA: TGTGCCAGCAGCTTAGCGCGACTGAACACCGGGGAGCTGTTTTTT
V gene: TRBV29-1; J gene: TRBJ1-2; clone size: NA; D gene: NA; CDR3 protein: CSADSGAGYGYTF; CDR3 DNA: TGCAGCGCTGATTCAGGGGCGGGCTATGGCTACACCTTC
V gene: TRBV29-1; J gene: TRBJ1-3; clone size: NA; D gene: NA; CDR3 protein: CSVEGHLSGNTIYF; CDR3 DNA: TGCAGCGTTGAAGGACATCTCTCTGGAAACACCATATATTTT
V gene: TRBV7-9; J gene: TRBJ2-1; clone size: NA; D gene: TRBD1; CDR3 protein: CASSPSKGQGNEQFF; CDR3 DNA: TGTGCCAGCAGCCCTTCGAAGGGACAGGGCAATGAGCAGTTCTTC
V gene: TRBV18; J gene: TRBJ1-3; clone size: NA; D gene: NA; CDR3 protein: CASSPGTKDTIYF; CDR3 DNA: TGTGCCAGCTCACCCGGGACTAAGGACACCATATATTTT
V gene: TRBV6-5; J gene: TRBJ2-6; clone size: NA; D gene: NA; CDR3 protein: CASSYEQAVGANVLTF; CDR3 DNA: TGTGCCAGCAGTTACGAACAGGCGGTAGGGGCCAACGTCCTGACTTTC
V gene: TRBV4-2; J gene: TRBJ1-1; clone size: NA; D gene: NA; CDR3 protein: CASSPTRDTLNTEAFF; CDR3 DNA: TGTGCCAGCAGCCCAACCCGGGACACCTTGAACACTGAAGCTTTCTTT
V gene: TRBV6-1; J gene: TRBJ1-3; clone size: NA; D gene: TRBD1; CDR3 protein: CASSEGPTGFSGNTIYF; CDR3 DNA: TGTGCCAGCAGTGAAGGGCCGACAGGGTTCTCTGGAAACACCATATATTTT
V gene: TRBV11-2; J gene: TRBJ2-7; clone size: few; D gene: NA; CDR3 protein: CASSSMRGTSYEQYF; CDR3 DNA: TGTGCCAGCAGCTCAATGAGGGGGACATCCTACGAGCAGTACTTC
V gene: TRBV18; J gene: TRBJ1-5; clone size: NA; D gene: TRBD1; CDR3 protein: CASSPGTGLNQPQHF; CDR3 DNA: TGTGCCAGCTCACCTGGGACAGGGCTCAATCAGCCCCAGCATTTT
V gene: TRBV28; J gene: TRBJ1-5; clone size: NA; D gene: NA; CDR3 protein: CASRAGWGNTFSNQPQHF; CDR3 DNA: TGTGCCAGCAGAGCGGGATGGGGCAATACATTCAGCAATCAGCCCCAGCATTTT